A selection of T cell receptor beta chains follows, all from one sample in a study of neoadjuvant anti-PD-1 for oral cavity cancer. Method: immunoSEQ multiplex PCR; TCRdb's copy keeps in-frame clones and lacks some. The sample holds approximately 13,000 clones, over 60% seen once. The sample in question was PBMCs, obtained after nivolumab (anti-PD-1) treatment. Receptors originate from a person aged 35-79 years with oral cavity squamous cell carcinoma. Each CDR3 is given with its conserved first and last residue. The D gene is left open where the match is weak. Clone size is stated in some rows and not others, as once, few, many or a class when expanded.

>TRBJ2-7|TRBD2|TRBV5-5|few
TGTGCCAGCAGCTCCCAGCGGGAGCCCCCCTACGAGCAGTACTTC
CASSSQREPPYEQYF
>TRBJ2-7|TRBD2|TRBV6-5|-
TGTGCCAGCAGACTAGCGGCTTACGAGCAGTACTTC
CASRLAAYEQYF
>TRBJ2-5|-|TRBV28|-
TGTGCCAGCAGCGCACACCACCAAGAGACCCAGTACTTC
CASSAHHQETQYF
>TRBJ1-3|-|TRBV15|-
TGTGCCACCAGCAGAGACAACGGGCCAGGGGCGACTGGAAACACCATATATTTT
CATSRDNGPGATGNTIYF
>TRBJ1-1|-|TRBV10-3|-
TGTGCCATCAGGAAGGGTTCCACTGAAGCTTTCTTT
CAIRKGSTEAFF
>TRBJ2-7|TRBD2|TRBV5-1|-
TGCGCCAGCAGGGGGCTAGCGGACTACGAGCAGTACTTC
CASRGLADYEQYF
>TRBJ2-5|-|TRBV11-3|-
TGTGCCAGCAGCCGGGGGGCGGAGAGGGAAGAGACCCAGTACTTC
CASSRGAEREETQYF
>TRBJ2-3|TRBD2|TRBV6-1|-
TGTGCCAGCAGTGAGTGGCTAGCGGTTCCCGGGGATACGCAGTATTTT
CASSEWLAVPGDTQYF
>TRBJ2-5|TRBD1|TRBV7-3|once
TGTGCCAGCAGCTTAGTGAGACAGGGGCGGGAGACCCAGTACTTC
CASSLVRQGRETQYF
>TRBJ2-5|-|TRBV6-5|-
TGTGCCAGCAGTTATTTCGTAGCGAGTCAAGAGACCCAGTACTTC
CASSYFVASQETQYF
>TRBJ2-2|TRBD1|TRBV9|-
TGTGCCAGCAGCAAACGGACAGGGGCAGGAACCGGGGAGCTGTTTTTT
CASSKRTGAGTGELFF
>TRBJ2-5|-|TRBV6-5|-
TGTGCCAGCAGTTATTATCAGGGATCCCAAGAGACCCAGTACTTC
CASSYYQGSQETQYF
>TRBJ2-7|-|TRBV27|-
TGTGCCAGCAGTTTTCAGGGCGCCGAGCAGTACTTC
CASSFQGAEQYF
>TRBJ1-1|TRBD1|TRBV19|few
TGTGCCAGTAGGGACGGGACAGTTGAAGCGGCTTTCTTT
CASRDGTVEAAFF
>TRBJ2-3|TRBD2|TRBV2|few
TGTGCCAACCCGGGTGGACTAGCGGTCACAGATACGCAGTATTTT
CANPGGLAVTDTQYF
>TRBJ2-3|TRBD1|TRBV11-2|-
TGTGCCAGCAGCTATCCCCGAGGACAGGTACCAGATACGCAGTATTTT
CASSYPRGQVPDTQYF
>TRBJ1-3|-|TRBV6-1|-
TGTGCCAGCAGTGAACAGGGAGGTTTGTCTGGAAACACCATATATTTT
CASSEQGGLSGNTIYF
>TRBJ1-4|-|TRBV5-5|-
TGTGCCAGCAGCTTGGCTTTCGGCGATTTGGAAAAACTGTTTTTT
CASSLAFGDLEKLFF
>TRBJ1-4|-|TRBV10-2|-
TGCGCCAGCAGTGAGTCAATAGAGTCGGGTGAAAAACTGTTTTTT
CASSESIESGEKLFF
>TRBJ1-2|-|TRBV27|-
TGTGCCAGCAGGCTCAACGCCTTTCAGAGTTCCTATGGCTACACCTTC
CASRLNAFQSSYGYTF
>TRBJ2-7|-|TRBV10-3|-
TGTGCCATCAGTGACCGACAGGACTCCTACGAGCAGTACTTC
CAISDRQDSYEQYF
>TRBJ2-7|-|TRBV29-1|-
TGCAGCGTTGAAGGGGGGACAAATACCGGCGAGCAGTACTTC
CSVEGGTNTGEQYF
>TRBJ2-7|-|TRBV7-9|few
TGTGCCAGCAGCTTAGTCTACGAGCAGTACTTC
CASSLVYEQYF
>TRBJ1-5|-|TRBV19|-
TGTGCCAGTAGAACCGGGGCTACGGGCAATCAGCCCCAGCATTTT
CASRTGATGNQPQHF
>TRBJ1-1|-|TRBV7-9|few
TGTGCCAGCAGCTTAGCAGGGAACACTGAAGCTTTCTTT
CASSLAGNTEAFF
>TRBJ1-2|-|TRBV10-1|-
TGCGCCACCTCTCCGGAACCCAACTATGGCTACACCTTC
CATSPEPNYGYTF
>TRBJ2-3|TRBD2|TRBV10-3|-
TGTGCCATCAGTGAGTCCTACTTGTTAGCGGGTAGCACAGATACGCAGTATTTT
CAISESYLLAGSTDTQYF
>TRBJ2-1|TRBD2|TRBV9|-
TGTGCCAGCAGCGGGCGGGGACTAGCGGGAGGCGAGCAGTTCTTC
CASSGRGLAGGEQFF
>TRBJ2-4|TRBD1|TRBV30|-
TGTGCCTGGAGCGCGGCCGGGACAGCCGAGTACTTC
CAWSAAGTAEYF
>TRBJ1-1|-|TRBV30|few
TGTGCCTGGAGTGTACGTCCGACGGCTTTCTTT
CAWSVRPTAFF
>TRBJ1-1|-|TRBV6-1|-
TGTGCCAGCAGTGCTTCTGCTCACAGGGAGAACACTGAAGCTTTCTTT
CASSASAHRENTEAFF
>TRBJ2-7|TRBD2|TRBV7-9|-
TGTGCCAGCAGCCACACTAGCGGGACCCCCTACGAGCAGTACTTC
CASSHTSGTPYEQYF
>TRBJ2-7|TRBD2|TRBV29-1|-
TGCAGCGTTGTAGCGGGAGGCCCCTACGAGCAGTACTTC
CSVVAGGPYEQYF
>TRBJ1-5|-|TRBV10-3|-
TGTGCCATCAGTGAGTCGGGGGATCAGCCCCAGCATTTT
CAISESGDQPQHF
>TRBJ2-2|TRBD1|TRBV6-5|-
TGTGCCAGCAGTTACACCCTTACCCGACAGGGCGGGGAGCTGTTTTTT
CASSYTLTRQGGELFF
>TRBJ2-5|TRBD2|TRBV14|once
TGTGCCAGCAGCCAAGATCGCGGGTTGCGGGAGCTGGAGACCCAGTACTTC
CASSQDRGLRELETQYF
>TRBJ2-3|-|TRBV6-1|-
TGTGCCAGCAGGGTAAGCGGCACAGATACGCAGTATTTT
CASRVSGTDTQYF
>TRBJ1-3|-|TRBV7-8|-
TGTGCCAGCAGCTTAACCCCTGCTGGAAACACCATATATTTT
CASSLTPAGNTIYF
>TRBJ1-1|-|TRBV5-1|-
TGCGCCAGCAGCCTGGGAGGGGCCAGCATGAACACTGAAGCTTTCTTT
CASSLGGASMNTEAFF
>TRBJ1-3|-|TRBV11-2|-
TGTGCCAGCAGCTTAGCCTACACCATATATTTT
CASSLAYTIYF
>TRBJ1-1|-|TRBV6-1|-
TGTGCCAGCAGTGAAGCGATTGACTTTTCGGGAGCTTTCTTT
CASSEAIDFSGAFF
>TRBJ2-5|-|TRBV13|-
TGTGCCAGCAGCCCCGAGGGGGGAGGGGAAGAGACCCAGTACTTC
CASSPEGGGEETQYF
>TRBJ1-2|-|TRBV28|few
TGTGCCAGCAGTACAACTAGCTTCTATGGCTACACCTTC
CASSTTSFYGYTF
>TRBJ2-3|-|TRBV28|-
TGTGCCAGCAGTTTGACAGATACGCAGTATTTT
CASSLTDTQYF